A single sample is the source of the 31 T cell receptor beta chains below, sequenced in a study of T cell clonotyping in hematopoietic cell transplantation. Time point: recipient sample about 28 days before transplant, after cytoreduction. This table comes from immunoSEQ multiplex PCR, and its TCRdb copy is limited to in-frame clones, with some not included. This repertoire shows 45,000 to 60,000 clones, more than 75% found once; its top ten account for 4.5% to 6.5%. Sequences were derived from peripheral blood mononuclear cells, sampled before stem cell transplant. Source of these receptors: a man in his 60s with biphenotypic leukemia. Some clones in this sample may be carry-over from other donors' samples.

The chain links TRBV19 to TRBJ2-6; D may be TRBD2 (6 bases). The V end was cut by 11 bases, the J end by 4 bases, with 12 bases between. There are 13 residues in the CDR3. Germline V CDR1 and CDR2: LNHDA, SQIVND (reference sequence). Here the CDR3 reads CAGGSLGANVLTF. CDR3 coding DNA: TGTGCCGGGGGGTCCTTGGGGGCCAACGTCCTGACTTTC.

V and J are TRBV6-5 and TRBJ2-7; no reliable D call. The V gene lost 0 bases and the J gene lost 9 bases, with 6 bases spanning the gap. The CDR3 loop spans 11 amino acids. In germline, CDR1 is MNHEY, CDR2 SVGAGI. The CDR3 DNA is TGTGCCAGCAGTTACTCGGGGTGGCAGTACTTC. Residues: CASSYSGWQYF.

The gene calls are TRBV9 and TRBJ2-1; 7 bases match TRBD1. With 0 bases clipped from V and 7 bases from J, the junction kept 4 bases outside the gene matches. Germline V gives CDR1 SGDLS, CDR2 YYNGEE. This CDR3 has 14 residues. CDR3 in DNA: TGTGCCAGCAGCGTAGAACAGGGGCGGAATGAGCAGTTCTTC. Its translation is CASSVEQGRNEQFF.

The chain joins TRBV6-1 to TRBJ1-2; 10 positions match TRBD1. Germline V gene sequence: CDR1 MNHNS, CDR2 SASEGT. The junction had 4 bases not matched to a gene; V was cut back by 2 bases and J by 4 bases. The length of the CDR3 is 15 residues. CDR3 nucleotides: TGTGCCAGCAGTGAACTGGGGACAGGGGTCTATGGCTACACCTTC. Protein: CASSELGTGVYGYTF.

The rearrangement links TRBV13 to TRBJ2-7; 8 bases are shared with TRBD1. The germline V gene has CDR1 PRHDT and CDR2 FYEKMQ (reference sequence). The CDR3 is 13 residues long. Trimming took 2 bases from V and 5 from J; bases not matched to a gene: 2. The CDR3 sequence is CASSLQGADEQYF. CDR3 bases: TGTGCCAGCAGCTTACAGGGGGCGGACGAGCAGTACTTC. Full variable domain (outside the CDR3, taken from reference TRBV13 and TRBJ2-7): AAGVIQSPRHLIKEKRETATLKCYPIPRHDTVYWYQQGPGQDPQFLISFYEKMQSDKGSIPDRFSAQQFSDYHSELNMSSLELGDSALYFCASSLQGADEQYFGPGTRLTVT.

The genes are TRBV6-6 and TRBJ1-2; 7 positions match TRBD1. Germline V CDR1 and CDR2: MNHNY, SVGAGI (reference sequence). The J segment lost 4 bases and the V segment lost 6 bases, leaving 8 bases of the junction unmatched. The CDR3 is made up of 14 amino acids. The CDR3 sequence: CASSRDSSSYGYTF. CDR3 DNA sequence: TGTGCCAGCAGCCGGGACAGCTCAAGCTATGGCTACACCTTC.

The chain links TRBV28 to TRBJ1-2; D unresolved. The ends were cut back, 5 bases at V and 0 bases at J, with 13 bases in the middle. CDR1 and CDR2 (germline): MDHEN, SYDVKM. The CDR3 spans 15 residues. As DNA, the CDR3 is TGTGCCAGCAGTACCGAAGTTTCTGCTAACTATGGCTACACCTTC. Translating it yields CASSTEVSANYGYTF.

In its sample, this clone was seen once. The CDR3 DNA follows: TGTGCCAGCAGCTTAGCGGTCCGCTACGAGCAGTACTTC. As protein: CASSLAVRYEQYF. The chain combines TRBV7-8 with TRBJ2-7; D gene ambiguous. Germline V CDR1 and CDR2: SGHVS, FQNEAQ. Deletions cut 0 bases from V and 3 bases from J, with 6 bases between. The CDR3 has 13 residues.

V is TRBV19 and J is TRBJ2-7; D gene unclear. The V and J ends lost 3 bases and 0 bases respectively, with 9 bases between them. The CDR3 extends over 14 amino acids. Germline loops: CDR1 LNHDA, CDR2 SQIVND (reference sequence). The CDR3 reads CASSINLNSYEQYF. The CDR3 DNA is TGTGCCAGTAGTATTAACTTAAACTCCTACGAGCAGTACTTC.

This chain links TRBV5-1 with TRBJ2-1, with D perhaps TRBD1 or TRBD2 (6 bases each). The CDR3 spans 15 residues. From germline, CDR1 is SGHRS and CDR2 YFSETQ. The V end was cut by 4 bases, the J end by 12 bases, with 23 bases between. CDR3 coding DNA: TGCGCCAGCAGCCCAGAAGGGGGGCGAAATTCGGGGCAGTTCTTC. Translating gives CASSPEGGRNSGQFF. The full variable domain, with the rest looked up from reference TRBV5-1 and TRBJ2-1, is KAGVTQTPRYLIKTRGQQVTLSCSPISGHRSVSWYQQTPGQGLQFLFEYFSETQRNKGNFPGRFSGRQFSNSRSEMNVSTLELGDSALYLCASSPEGGRNSGQFFGPGTRLTVL.

This clone was seen a single time. The chain recombines TRBV11-2 with TRBJ1-1; the D is unclear. V lost 1 base and J 7 bases, leaving 10 bases between the germline ends. CDR3 size: 13 residues. Germline V CDR1 and CDR2: SGHAT, FQNNGV. The CDR3 nucleotides are TGTGCCAGCAGCTTAGGAATGGGAGGTGAAGCTTTCTTT. It specifies CASSLGMGGEAFF.

The gene calls are TRBV7-2 and TRBJ2-6, with TRBD1 matching over 7 bases. The CDR3 totals 17 residues. V shed 3 bases and J 2 bases; nucleotides not matched to a gene: 7. Germline V gives CDR1 SGHTA, CDR2 FQGNSA. The CDR3 DNA sequence: TGTGCCAGCAGCTTGAGGGGGCCAAGAACTGGGGCCAACGTCCTGACTTTC. This translates into CASSLRGPRTGANVLTF.

The rearrangement links TRBV18 to TRBJ1-2; weak D call: TRBD1 (5 bases). Germline CDR1 reads KGHSH; CDR2 reads LQKENI. The CDR3 spans 15 residues. V lost 7 bases to trimming and J lost 1 base, with 16 bases between them. In DNA form, the CDR3 reads TGTGCCAGCTTGCGGGGCCTCCCTGATAACTATGGCTACACCTTC. It specifies CASLRGLPDNYGYTF.

V usage is TRBV19 and J usage is TRBJ1-1; TRBD1 aligns across 10 bases. Looked up from germline, CDR1 is LNHDA and CDR2 is SQIVND (reference sequence). CDR3 length: 14 residues. The trim removed 6 bases at V and 5 bases at J, leaving 6 bases unmatched. This chain's CDR3 is CASRDRGRITEAFF. The CDR3 region has the DNA TGTGCCAGTAGAGACAGGGGGCGCATTACTGAAGCTTTCTTT.

The rearrangement uses TRBV6-5 and TRBJ2-1; D perhaps matches TRBD1 (6 bases). Germline V CDR1 and CDR2: MNHEY, SVGAGI. V was shortened by 6 bases and J by 4 bases, with 13 bases between the two germline ends. There are 14 residues in the CDR3. The CDR3 protein is CASSRGGLYNEQFF. CDR3 nucleotides: TGTGCCAGCAGCAGGGGCGGGCTTTACAATGAGCAGTTCTTC.

In regard to this clone: One end of the junction does not line up with germline, which may come from a read error. The V call is TRBV7-7, the J call TRBJ2-5; weak D call: TRBD1 (5 bases). The CDR3 consists of 13 residues. Germline CDR1 and CDR2: SSHAT and FNYEAQ (reference sequence). This CDR3 is CASSLDSQETQYF. The CDR3 region has the DNA TGTGCTAGCAGCTTAGACAGCCAAGAGACCCAGTACTTC.

This sequence joins TRBV7-8 and TRBJ1-5; tentatively, D is TRBD1 (6 bases). Deletions cut 6 bases from V and 3 bases from J, with 18 bases between. CDR3 length: 16 amino acids. CDR1 and CDR2 (germline): SGHVS, FQNEAQ. This CDR3 is CASRPETYRVNQPQHF. The CDR3 region has the DNA TGTGCCAGCAGACCCGAGACTTACAGGGTCAATCAGCCCCAGCATTTT.

CDR3 bases: TGTGCCAGCAGTAGGGGCTCCTACGAGCAGTACTTC. Its protein is CASSRGSYEQYF. This chain uses TRBV28 with TRBJ2-7, with D tentatively TRBD1 (5 bases). V was cut by 5 bases and J by 0 bases, with 5 bases left in between. The germline V gene has CDR1 MDHEN and CDR2 SYDVKM. The CDR3 spans 12 residues.

The rearrangement uses TRBV7-8 and TRBJ2-1; 10 nucleotides line up with TRBD2. V gave up 7 bases and J gave up 4 bases; unmatched junction bases: 1. Germline assignment: CDR1 SGHVS and CDR2 FQNEAQ. The CDR3 length is 13 residues. CDR3 sequence: CASMTSGYNEQFF. CDR3 DNA sequence: TGTGCCAGCATGACTAGCGGGTACAATGAGCAGTTCTTC.

The V gene is TRBV2, the J gene TRBJ1-5, with 9 bases matching TRBD1. This CDR3 is 14 amino acids long. Germline V gene data show CDR1 as SNHLY and CDR2 as FYNNEI. Trimming took 8 bases from V and 2 from J; bases not matched to a gene: 4. DNA for the CDR3: TGTGCCAGCCGGACAGGGGACGGCAATCAGCCCCAGCATTTT. Amino acids: CASRTGDGNQPQHF.

This clone has a single count. The chain has TRBV30 and TRBJ2-5, with 14 bases identical to TRBD2. CDR3 length: 15 residues. CDR1 is GTSNPN and CDR2 is SVGIG in the germline V gene (reference sequence). Trimming took 1 base from V and 4 from J; bases not matched to a gene: 2. The CDR3 reads CAWSGLAGGPETQYF. The CDR3 coding sequence is TGTGCCTGGAGTGGACTAGCGGGAGGGCCAGAGACCCAGTACTTC.

The CDR3 sequence: CASSQDRQAAGEKLFF. The CDR3 DNA follows: TGCGCCAGCAGCCAAGATAGACAGGCGGCGGGAGAAAAACTGTTTTTT. The V gene is TRBV4-1, the J gene TRBJ1-4; a possible D gene is TRBD1 (6 bases). V was pared by 0 bases and J by 8 bases, with 16 bases between. The CDR3 runs 16 residues. Germline values: CDR1 MGHRA, CDR2 YSYEKL.

V is TRBV7-8 and J is TRBJ2-5, with D maybe TRBD1 (5 bases). The CDR3 sequence is 11 residues long. Trimming removed 5 bases at V and 4 bases at J, with 5 bases between. Germline V gives CDR1 SGHVS, CDR2 FQNEAQ. As DNA, the CDR3 is TGTGCCAGCAGCGACAGAGAGACCCAGTACTTC. Translated: CASSDRETQYF.

The chain links TRBV7-8 to TRBJ1-5; D might be TRBD1 (5 bases). Germline CDR1 reads SGHVS; CDR2 reads FQNEAQ. The V end lost 4 bases, the J end lost 0 bases, and 13 bases lay between the germline ends. The CDR3 has 16 residues. The DNA for the CDR3 is TGTGCCAGCAGCTCCACGGGGGGTTATAGCAATCAGCCCCAGCATTTT. Its translation is CASSSTGGYSNQPQHF.

This sequence joins TRBV5-4 and TRBJ2-7, with TRBD2 matching over 7 bases. The CDR3 is 16 residues long. The V gene's germline CDR1 is SGHNT and CDR2 YYREEE (reference sequence). V dropped 2 bases and J dropped 1; count of bases not matched to a gene: 9. The CDR3, as DNA: TGTGCCAGCAGCTTTTTCTCCGGGGGGAGGTCCTACGAGCAGTACTTC. It is translated as CASSFFSGGRSYEQYF.

This chain uses TRBV5-4 with TRBJ2-5; TRBD2 might be the D (6 bases). Trimming took 4 bases from V and 3 from J, leaving 13 bases between them. CDR3 length equals 14 residues. CDR1 SGHNT and CDR2 YYREEE come from the germline V gene (reference sequence). The CDR3 loop reads CASSRDSQEETQYF. The CDR3 nucleotides read TGTGCCAGCAGCCGGGACTCCCAAGAAGAGACCCAGTACTTC.

The CDR3 DNA reads as TGTGCCAGCAGTTTAGCGGCAGGGGATTCCTACGAGCAGTACTTC. This sequence encodes CASSLAAGDSYEQYF. The chain is built from TRBV28 and TRBJ2-7, with D maybe TRBD1 (6 bases). V lost 2 bases, J lost 1 base, and 12 bases lay in between. Germline V gene sequence: CDR1 MDHEN, CDR2 SYDVKM. The CDR3 covers 15 residues.

Only one count was recorded for this clone. The chain uses TRBV11-2 and TRBJ2-3; tentative D call: TRBD1 (5 bases). CDR3 length: 15 residues. CDR1 is SGHAT, CDR2 FQNNGV, per germline. The ends were cut back, 0 bases at V and 6 bases at J, with 13 bases in the middle. The CDR3 nucleotides read TGTGCCAGCAGCTTAGAGGGGCAGCCCTGGGATACGCAGTATTTT. Translated: CASSLEGQPWDTQYF.

J is TRBJ2-4 and V is TRBV11-1; either TRBD1 or TRBD2 may fit D (6 bases each). With 5 bases removed from V and 6 bases from J, the gap between germline ends came to 17 bases. This CDR3 comprises 15 residues. The germline gives CDR1 SGHAT, CDR2 FQDESV (reference sequence). The CDR3, as DNA: TGTGCCAGCAGCGCTAGTAGGGGGGACGGAAACATTCAGTACTTC. It translates to CASSASRGDGNIQYF.

The V gene is TRBV30, the J gene TRBJ2-6; D is unclear. CDR3 length equals 14 residues. The V gene's germline CDR1 is GTSNPN and CDR2 SVGIG (reference sequence). The V end was cut by 4 bases, the J end by 5 bases, with 12 bases between. CDR3: CAWKGFLRANVLTF. CDR3 coding DNA: TGTGCCTGGAAGGGATTCCTGAGGGCCAACGTCCTGACTTTC. The full variable domain, rest sourced from reference TRBV30 and TRBJ2-6, is SQTIHQWPATLVQPVGSPLSLECTVEGTSNPNLYWYRQAAGRGLQLLFYSVGIGQISSEVPQNLSASRPQDRQFILSSKKLLLSDSGFYLCAWKGFLRANVLTFGAGSRLTVL.

The chain uses TRBV30 and TRBJ2-7, with D possibly being TRBD1 (7 bases). The CDR3 has 12 amino acids. Germline values: CDR1 GTSNPN, CDR2 SVGIG (reference sequence). V was pared by 5 bases and J by 7 bases, with 15 bases between. This CDR3 reads CAWEQGGREQYF. CDR3 bases: TGTGCCTGGGAGCAGGGGGGAAGGGAGCAGTACTTC.